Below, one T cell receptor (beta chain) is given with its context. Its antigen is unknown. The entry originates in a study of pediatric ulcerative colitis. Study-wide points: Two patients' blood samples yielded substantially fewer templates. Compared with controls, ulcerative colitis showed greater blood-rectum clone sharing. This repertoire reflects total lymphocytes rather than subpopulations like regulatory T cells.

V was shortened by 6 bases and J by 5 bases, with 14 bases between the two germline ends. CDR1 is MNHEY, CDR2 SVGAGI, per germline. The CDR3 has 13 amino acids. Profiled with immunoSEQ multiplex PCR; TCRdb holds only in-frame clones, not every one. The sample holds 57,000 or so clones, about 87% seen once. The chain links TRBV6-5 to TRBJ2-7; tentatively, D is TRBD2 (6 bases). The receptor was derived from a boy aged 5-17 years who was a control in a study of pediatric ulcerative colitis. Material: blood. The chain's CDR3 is CASRGGFGNEQYF. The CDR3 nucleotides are TGTGCCAGCAGGGGGGGTTTCGGGAACGAGCAGTACTTC.